This entry describes one TCR beta chain. Its antigen remains unknown. The table came from immunoSEQ multiplex PCR; TCRdb's copy has only in-frame clones and leaves some out. The data hold around 10,000 clones, with 79% observed a single time. This entry belongs to a study of OX40 agonist ivuxolimab in advanced cancers. Overall study: Patients were treated with ivuxolimab, an agonistic anti-OX40 (CD134) antibody. Patients achieving partial responses numbered three: one hepatocellular carcinoma case and two cutaneous melanoma cases. Notes on the study in general: Doses of 0.1 to 3.0 mg/kg were accompanied by clonal expansion of CD4+ and CD8+ blood T cells by week 6. Relatively little clonal expansion, among the lowest observed, appeared in partial responders at 0.1-3.0 mg/kg.

Germline loops: CDR1 SGDLS, CDR2 YYNGEE. V lost 4 bases to trimming and J lost 1 base, with 22 bases between them. The CDR3 has 18 amino acids. The genes are TRBV9 and TRBJ2-3, with D perhaps matching TRBD1 or TRBD2 (6 bases each). The sample here was CD4+ or CD8+ T cells sorted from blood, taken in a trial of the OX40 agonist ivuxolimab. The origin of this receptor is an adult with an advanced solid tumor such as melanoma, head and neck, liver or kidney cancer. This chain's CDR3 is CASSSPRGGDTGTDTQYF. CDR3 nucleotide sequence: TGTGCCAGCAGCTCACCCCGGGGCGGGGACACGGGCACAGATACGCAGTATTTT.